These 19 T cell receptor beta chains were sequenced from one sample in a study of T-cell reconstitution after alpha-beta-depleted transplantation in children. This sample's TCRbeta library carried unique molecular identifier barcodes. TCRdb fed the PCR reads into MiXCR, producing one record per CDR3 protein. The sample consists of some 600,000 distinct CDR3 sequences, roughly 13% of them appearing once. The specimen was PBMCs, mostly from graft donor cells, collected 360 days after TCRalphabeta/CD19-depleted stem cell transplant. The receptors were sampled from a male patient between 5 and 17 years old who had a stem cell transplant for acute myeloid leukemia, so the T cells may come from the graft donor.

This clonotype has ten or more counts. The V and J genes are TRBV20-1 and TRBJ2-3, with 7 nucleotides matching TRBD2. The CDR3 has 10 residues. Germline CDR1 reads DFQATT; CDR2 reads SNEGSKA (reference sequence). The ends lost 5 bases at V and 11 bases at J; junction bases unmatched: 4. The CDR3 nucleotides are TGCAGTGCTGAGTCGGGGGGGCAGTATTTT. Translated, it gives CSAESGGQYF.

This clonotype has only a few counts. The chain combines TRBV18 with TRBJ1-5, with 10 bases fitting TRBD1. The CDR3 runs to 15 residues. J lost 5 bases, V lost 5 bases, and 6 bases had no gene match. Germline V lookup: CDR1 KGHSH, CDR2 LQKENI. The CDR3 reads CASSLGQGTHQPQHF. The CDR3 coding sequence is TGTGCCAGCTCATTGGGACAGGGGACTCATCAGCCCCAGCATTTT.

The genes are TRBV19 and TRBJ2-7; no clear D gene. V was pared by 6 bases and J by 3 bases, with 12 bases between. The CDR3 has 13 amino acids. CDR1 LNHDA and CDR2 SQIVND come from the germline V gene (reference sequence). The CDR3, as DNA: TGTGCCAGTAGCCCCTTCCCTCGCTACGAGCAGTACTTC. Protein product: CASSPFPRYEQYF.

The gene calls are TRBV4-3 and TRBJ2-2; perhaps TRBD2 as D (5 bases). Germline V lookup: CDR1 LGHNA, CDR2 YSLEER. V shed 8 bases and J shed 15 bases, with 28 bases lying between them. The CDR3 has 15 residues. As DNA, the CDR3 is TGCGCCAGCCGATACCGACTGACCCCGGGGAGTTTGATGTTTTTT. This translates into CASRYRLTPGSLMFF.

This clonotype was observed a handful of times. The V and J genes are TRBV7-3 and TRBJ2-7; a weak D match, TRBD2 (6 bases). CDR1 is SGHTA, CDR2 FQGTGA, per germline. V was cut by 1 base and J by 7 bases, with 14 bases left in between. CDR3 length: 14 residues. The CDR3: CASSLNGRTQEQYF. CDR3 DNA sequence: TGTGCCAGCAGCTTAAACGGGAGAACACAAGAGCAGTACTTC.

V and J are TRBV6-2 or TRBV6-3 and TRBJ2-2; 10 nucleotides line up with TRBD1. Germline-derived CDR1 and CDR2 are MNHEY and SVGEGT. This CDR3 contains 17 residues. V shed 2 bases, J shed 1 base, and the junction held 4 bases outside the gene matches. In DNA form, the CDR3 reads TGTGCCAGCAGTTACCGGGGGACAGGGGTGAACACCGGGGAGCTGTTTTTT. Encoded protein: CASSYRGTGVNTGELFF.

Only a few counts were recorded for this clonotype. The chain employs TRBV19 and TRBJ2-7; no clear D. CDR3 length equals 14 residues. The germline CDR1 and CDR2 sequences are LNHDA and SQIVND (reference sequence). Trimming shortened V by 1 base and J by 2 bases, and 9 bases separated the two germline ends. The CDR3 sequence is CASSIGPGTYEQYF. CDR3 nucleotides: TGTGCCAGTAGTATAGGCCCAGGAACCTACGAGCAGTACTTC.

This clonotype showed up many times. This chain uses TRBV7-2 with TRBJ2-7; D gene uncertain. V was trimmed by 1 base and J by 0 bases, leaving 10 bases between them. The CDR3 totals 15 residues. Germline assignment: CDR1 SGHTA and CDR2 FQGNSA. For the CDR3, the DNA is TGTGCCAGCAGCTTAGTCGACGTTAGCTCCTACGAGCAGTACTTC. It specifies CASSLVDVSSYEQYF. The whole variable domain, filled in from reference TRBV7-2 and TRBJ2-7, reads GAGVSQSPSNKVTEKGKDVELRCDPISGHTALYWYRQSLGQGLEFLIYFQGNSAPDKSGLPSDRFSAERTGGSVSTLTIQRTQQEDSAVYLCASSLVDVSSYEQYFGPGTRLTVT.

This clonotype was found many times. The rearrangement joins TRBV5-1 to TRBJ2-1; TRBD2 matches at 9 bases. The ends lost 4 bases at V and 3 bases at J; junction bases unmatched: 5. This CDR3 comprises 15 residues. CDR1 is SGHRS, CDR2 YFSETQ, per germline. In nucleotides, the CDR3 is TGCGCCAGCAGCCCCGTGACTAGCGGCTACAATGAGCAGTTCTTC. This translates into CASSPVTSGYNEQFF.

This clonotype was counted ten times or more. This chain uses TRBV11-2 with TRBJ2-1; 9 nucleotides agree with TRBD2. Unmatched junction bases numbered 7, after V lost 0 bases and J lost 4 bases. Germline assignment: CDR1 SGHAT and CDR2 FQNNGV. This CDR3 comprises 17 residues. This chain's CDR3 is CASSLEGSGRSYNEQFF. The CDR3 coding sequence is TGTGCCAGCAGCTTAGAAGGGAGCGGGAGGTCGTACAATGAGCAGTTCTTC. The variable domain in full, completed from reference TRBV11-2 and TRBJ2-1, reads EAGVAQSPRYKIIEKRQSVAFWCNPISGHATLYWYQQILGQGPKLLIQFQNNGVVDDSQLPKDRFSAERLKGVDSTLKIQPAKLEDSAVYLCASSLEGSGRSYNEQFFGPGTRLTVL.

Only a few counts were recorded for this clonotype. The chain employs TRBV6-2 or TRBV6-3 and TRBJ2-5, with a weak D call TRBD2 (6 bases). The CDR3 is 15 residues long. Trimming stripped 2 bases from V and 6 bases from J, with 16 bases between. Germline CDR1 and CDR2: MNHEY and SVGEGT. The CDR3 loop is CASSYLLAMGKTQYF. The DNA of the CDR3 is TGTGCCAGCAGTTACCTTCTAGCGATGGGCAAGACCCAGTACTTC.

This clonotype was detected only a few times. The chain carries TRBV5-1 and TRBJ2-7; D is perhaps TRBD2 (6 bases). Germline CDR1 reads SGHRS; CDR2 reads YFSETQ. The V and J ends lost 2 bases and 5 bases respectively, with 14 bases between them. The CDR3 sequence is 14 residues long. CDR3 sequence (DNA): TGCGCCAGCAGCTTTCACCCCGGGGGAAACGAGCAGTACTTC. Protein product: CASSFHPGGNEQYF.

This sequence joins TRBV10-3 and TRBJ2-1, with 7 bases identical to TRBD1. Losses at the gene ends were 3 bases for V and 4 bases for J; bases not matched to a gene: 12. The CDR3 runs 17 residues. Germline V gene lookup returns CDR1 ENHRY and CDR2 SYGVKD. The CDR3 DNA reads as TGTGCCATCAGTGACGTAGTGAGACAGGGCAAATACAATGAGCAGTTCTTC. Translated, it gives CAISDVVRQGKYNEQFF.

This clonotype was observed many times. This rearrangement joins TRBV29-1 to TRBJ2-1, with 11 bases fitting TRBD2. The V gene's germline CDR1 is SQVTM and CDR2 ANQGSEA. The V gene end was trimmed by 3 bases and the J gene end by 5 bases; junction bases not matched to a gene: 3. The CDR3 has 14 residues. This CDR3 is CSVDGTSGHNEQFF. The CDR3, as DNA: TGCAGCGTTGATGGGACTAGCGGTCACAATGAGCAGTTCTTC.

The chain has TRBV7-2 and TRBJ1-1, with D perhaps TRBD1 (5 bases). The germline CDR1 and CDR2 sequences are SGHTA and FQGNSA. Trimming cost V 4 bases and J 4 bases, with 16 bases left between them. CDR3 length equals 15 residues. The CDR3 is CASSSSGQGSTEAFF. CDR3 in DNA: TGTGCCAGCAGCTCCAGCGGCCAGGGAAGCACTGAAGCTTTCTTT.

V gene TRBV18 combines with J gene TRBJ2-1; possible D gene TRBD2, 5 bases. The CDR3 is 17 amino acids. Looked up from germline, CDR1 is KGHSH and CDR2 is LQKENI. V was cut by 2 bases and J by 6 bases, with 20 bases left in between. CDR3 sequence: CASSPISGIGPRNEQFF. The CDR3 DNA follows: TGTGCCAGCTCACCAATCTCCGGGATTGGCCCACGCAATGAGCAGTTCTTC.

The table lists this clonotype with a few counts. No DNA is shown, since the ends of the CDR3 on it are uncertain; the CDR3 is the one TCRdb lists. The V call is TRBV20-1, the J call TRBJ1-1; the table's D gene call, TRBD1, was not cross checked with the DNA. Germline values: CDR1 DFQATT, CDR2 SNEGSKA (reference sequence). The CDR3 region is 11 residues in length, termini included. The chain's CDR3 is CSALDKGKAFF.

The V call is TRBV27, the J call TRBJ1-5; D is unclear. Germline CDR1 and CDR2: MNHEY and SMNVEV (reference sequence). The CDR3 contains 12 residues. The V gene lost 5 bases and the J gene lost 13 bases, with 15 bases spanning the gap. Here the CDR3 DNA reads TGTGCCAGCAGTGTCACGGGTGGGGTACAGCATTTT. Its protein is CASSVTGGVQHF.

This sequence joins TRBV5-1 and TRBJ2-5, with TRBD1 matching over 8 bases. After removal of 5 bases from V and 0 bases from J, the junction contained 6 bases not matched to a gene. The length of the CDR3 is 15 residues. From germline, CDR1 is SGHRS and CDR2 YFSETQ. DNA for the CDR3: TGCGCCAGCAGGCCCCAGGGGGCTAACCAAGAGACCCAGTACTTC. Its translation: CASRPQGANQETQYF.